At least ten counts were recorded for the clone carrying this TCR beta chain. This record belongs to a study of early T cells in non-severe SARS-CoV-2 infection. The CDR3 has 13 amino acids. V lost 6 bases and J 2 bases, leaving 14 bases between the germline ends. Germline V CDR1 and CDR2: DFQATT, SNEGSKA (reference sequence). Via MiXCR, TCRdb re-called the 5' RACE reads, giving one row per CDR3 protein. Among about 26,000 distinct CDR3 sequences, around 4% were seen once, and the ten largest hold around 4.4%. The receptor was derived from an adult who was a healthcare worker with PCR-confirmed SARS-CoV-2 infection or an uninfected control (not recorded which). The genes are TRBV20-1 and TRBJ2-7; a possible D gene is TRBD2 (6 bases). Sequencing was done on a sample of whole blood. CDR3 nucleotide sequence: TGCAGTGCAAAAGAAGCGGGCCCCTACGAGCAGTACTTC. It encodes CSAKEAGPYEQYF.